This passage covers 2 T cell receptor beta chains from one sample sequenced in a study of cytotoxic CD8 clonotypes in ibrutinib-treated CLL. The table came from immunoSEQ multiplex PCR; TCRdb's copy has only in-frame clones and leaves some out. The repertoire includes about 97,000 clones, over 60% of them detected once, and under 30% sits in the top ten. The source was PBMCs, collected after 24 months of ibrutinib treatment. Source of these receptors: a human donor with chronic lymphocytic leukemia.

This clone was counted only a few times. V usage is TRBV4-1 and J usage is TRBJ1-3; maybe TRBD1 (5 bases). This CDR3 has 17 residues. Germline V gives CDR1 MGHRA, CDR2 YSYEKL. Trimming removed 3 bases at V and 0 bases at J, with 15 bases between. The CDR3 DNA follows: TGCGCCAGCAGCCATTTGGACATCGGAAACTCTGGAAACACCATATATTTT. It codes for CASSHLDIGNSGNTIYF.

This clone was picked up one time. The V gene is TRBV5-8, the J gene TRBJ2-5; D not resolved. V lost 3 bases and J 0 bases, leaving 9 bases between the germline ends. The CDR3 spans 14 residues. Germline V lookup: CDR1 SGHTS, CDR2 YDEGEE. The chain's CDR3 is CASSSAEHQETQYF. CDR3 in DNA: TGTGCCAGCAGCTCGGCAGAGCACCAAGAGACCCAGTACTTC.